This entry features one T cell receptor (beta chain) sequence. A single base separates this from a much larger clone, so it may be a read error. Here the CDR3 omits its conserved ending phenylalanine or tryptophan, so a read error is the likely source. The source of the sample is a study of read filtering for tumor transcriptome and immune sequencing. Whole-study context: Among patients, under 20 were male and more than 11 female, aged about 45 to 85 (mean roughly 64).

Trimming stripped 3 bases from V and 2 bases from J, with 5 bases between. Looked up from germline, CDR1 is DFQATT and CDR2 is SNEGSKA (reference sequence). The CDR3 contains 13 residues. The library was built from approximately 400 ng RNA with molecular barcoded adaptors for alpha/delta and beta/gamma chains. TCRdb used MiXCR to reprocess the reads, holding one entry per CDR3 protein. The table lists around 14,000 distinct CDR3 sequences, roughly 22% of them singletons. The V call is TRBV20-1, the J call TRBJ2-6; D unclear. Sequenced: a population of CD138-negative cells sorted from bone marrow. The origin of this receptor is a donor at least 40 years old with multiple myeloma. Written as DNA, the CDR3 is TGCAGTGCTAGGAACCCTGGGGCCAACGTCCTGACTCTC. Amino acids: CSARNPGANVLTL.